This T cell receptor beta chain appears in the sequencing data of a study of blood T cells in healthy people across ages. Points from the study as a whole: Estimates based on one million T cells were treated as lower bounds.

The authors ran a second PCR of 7 to 11 cycles using a sample-barcoded 5' primer and a J-beta primer mix. TCRdb reanalysed the 5' RACE reads using MiXCR and keeps one entry per CDR3 protein. The sample has about 780,000 distinct CDR3 sequences; 35% to 50% are singletons. To note about this clonotype: What it binds is not known.

Each donor gave roughly 10 milliliters of peripheral blood. Sequencing was performed on blood. The clonotype originates from a man older than 75 in good health.

CDR3 DNA sequence: TGCAGCGTTGAAGTGGTTCAGGACAATGAGCAGTTCTTC. Translation: CSVEVVQDNEQFF. This chain uses TRBV29-1 with TRBJ2-1; D unresolved. The CDR3 consists of 13 residues. Trimming took 1 base from V and 5 from J, leaving 9 bases between them. The V gene's germline CDR1 is SQVTM and CDR2 ANQGSEA.